What follows describes a single T cell receptor (beta chain). The data originate from a study of response to subunit inactivated influenza vaccine. TCRdb re-called the RT-PCR reads with MiXCR, one entry per CDR3 protein. The table lists roughly 620,000 distinct CDR3 sequences, 11% of them singletons, with approximately 11% in the top ten. Trimming stripped 4 bases from V and 8 bases from J, with 15 bases between. CDR1 and CDR2 (germline): MNHEY, SVGAGI. CDR3 length: 14 amino acids. This sample also appeared in a second study, on T cells expressing NK-cell markers. That work adds: The TCR beta cDNA came from 5'RACE template switching with UMIs. HCMV seropositivity marked most of the eight sequenced donors; one was seronegative. The leading position in the CD3+CD56-NKG2C+ fraction of four donors also went to these clonotypes.

The sample was PBMCs from blood, taken on the day of vaccination. The receptor was derived from a man aged 50 to 59 who received an inactivated influenza vaccine. The rearrangement joins TRBV6-5 to TRBJ2-1; D unclear. CDR3 DNA sequence: TGTGCCAGCAGTTCCCCGACCTCTTATCATGAGCAGTTCTTC. It specifies CASSSPTSYHEQFF.